The rows below give T cell receptor beta chains drawn from one sample of a study of blood T cell repertoires in COVID-19. The protocol was immunoSEQ multiplex PCR, while the TCRdb copy is restricted to in-frame clones and leaves out a portion. This sample has more than 300,000 clones, with 86% found just once. The sample taken for sequencing was peripheral blood. These receptors came from a woman in her forties or fifties with acute or convalescent COVID-19. Each CDR3 is given with its conserved first and last residue. The D gene is left open where the match is weak.

CASRQGAGEQYF | TGTGCCAGCCGACAGGGGGCGGGAGAGCAGTACTTC | TRBJ2-7 | TRBD1 | TRBV25-1
CASSFAGTGISSYEQYF | TGTGCCAGCAGCTTTGCGGGGACAGGGATTAGCTCCTACGAGCAGTACTTC | TRBJ2-7 | TRBD1 | TRBV7-6
CASSPDRADTQYF | TGTGCCAGCAGCCCAGACAGAGCAGATACGCAGTATTTT | TRBJ2-3 | - | TRBV11-2
CASRPTGGGQPQHF | TGCGCCAGCAGGCCTACAGGGGGTGGTCAGCCCCAGCATTTT | TRBJ1-5 | TRBD1 | TRBV5-1
CASSSTYEQYF | TGTGCCAGCAGCTCCACCTACGAGCAGTACTTC | TRBJ2-7 | - | TRBV7-2
CASTTSSSGYGYTF | TGTGCCAGCACCACAAGCTCCTCGGGGTATGGCTACACCTTC | TRBJ1-2 | - | TRBV28
CASSAGVRETQYF | TGTGCCAGCAGTGCGGGAGTCCGAGAGACCCAGTACTTC | TRBJ2-5 | TRBD2 | TRBV6-2/TRBV6-3
CASSLYSNQPQHF | TGTGCCAGCTCACTATATAGCAATCAGCCCCAGCATTTT | TRBJ1-5 | - | TRBV18
CASSSPTGSQETQYF | TGTGCCAGCAGCTCGCCAACAGGGTCCCAAGAGACCCAGTACTTC | TRBJ2-5 | - | TRBV5-4
CATSRDNHGTEQYF | TGTGCCACCAGCAGAGATAATCATGGGACAGAGCAGTACTTC | TRBJ2-7 | - | TRBV15
CASTLGTTNEKLFF | TGTGCCAGCACCTTGGGGACTACTAATGAAAAACTGTTTTTT | TRBJ1-4 | - | TRBV2
CASSDESGTALHNQPQHF | TGTGCCAGCAGTGACGAATCCGGGACAGCTCTTCACAATCAGCCCCAGCATTTT | TRBJ1-5 | TRBD1 | TRBV6-4